The source of this T cell receptor beta chain is a study of blood T cell repertoires in COVID-19. Study details: The United States, Italy and Spain supplied acute and convalescent COVID-19 samples. T cells, B-cell-depleted T cells, or PBMCs provided the cDNA or gDNA that served as material.

Cohorts were based on clinical histories the participants reported. This CDR3 spans 15 amino acids. The V gene's germline CDR1 is SGHRS and CDR2 YFSETQ. Trimming cost V 0 bases and J 3 bases, with 13 bases left between them. The authors' processing: Amplification of reference gene primers was used by the study to estimate nucleated cell counts. Assay used: immunoSEQ multiplex PCR; TCRdb lists only in-frame clones, some missing. D and trimming were read from the DNA, whereas the V and J calls and clone size are those reported in that table. The data hold 150,000 to 200,000 clones, with over 75% observed a single time.

Sequenced material: PBMCs or T cells enriched from blood (not recorded which). The chain recombines TRBV5-1 with TRBJ2-7; the D is unclear. The TCR comes from a human donor with acute COVID-19. The donor label of this sample is uncertain. CDR3 in amino acids: CASSLGVGQLYEQYF. CDR3 nucleotide sequence: TGCGCCAGCAGCTTGGGGGTTGGGCAGCTCTACGAGCAGTACTTC.